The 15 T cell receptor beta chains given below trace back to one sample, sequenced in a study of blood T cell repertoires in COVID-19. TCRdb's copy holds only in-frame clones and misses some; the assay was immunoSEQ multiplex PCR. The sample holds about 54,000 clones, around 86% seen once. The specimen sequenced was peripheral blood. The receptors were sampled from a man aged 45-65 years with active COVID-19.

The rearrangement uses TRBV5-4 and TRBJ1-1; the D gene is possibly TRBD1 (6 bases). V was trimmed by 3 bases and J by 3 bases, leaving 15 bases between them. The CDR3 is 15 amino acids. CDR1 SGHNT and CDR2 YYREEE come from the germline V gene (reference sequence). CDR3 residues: CASSYRRGEDTEAFF. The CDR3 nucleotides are TGTGCCAGCAGCTACCGCAGGGGCGAGGACACTGAAGCTTTCTTT.

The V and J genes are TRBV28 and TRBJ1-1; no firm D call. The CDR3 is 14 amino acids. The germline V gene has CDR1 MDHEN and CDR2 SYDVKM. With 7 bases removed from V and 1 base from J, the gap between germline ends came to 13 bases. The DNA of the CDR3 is TGTGCCAGCACGGCCCAGAGGCGGAACACTGAAGCTTTCTTT. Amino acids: CASTAQRRNTEAFF.

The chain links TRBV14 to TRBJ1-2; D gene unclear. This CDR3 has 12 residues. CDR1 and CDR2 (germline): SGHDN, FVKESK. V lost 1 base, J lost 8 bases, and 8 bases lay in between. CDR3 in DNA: TGTGCCAGCAGCCAAGCGCTCTACGGCTACACCTTC. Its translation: CASSQALYGYTF.

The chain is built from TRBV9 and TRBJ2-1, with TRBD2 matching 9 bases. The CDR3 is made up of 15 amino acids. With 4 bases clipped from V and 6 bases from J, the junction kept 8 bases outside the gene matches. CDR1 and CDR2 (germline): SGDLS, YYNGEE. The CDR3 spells CASSQLAGGFNEQFF. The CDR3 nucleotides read TGTGCCAGCAGCCAACTAGCGGGCGGCTTCAATGAGCAGTTCTTC.

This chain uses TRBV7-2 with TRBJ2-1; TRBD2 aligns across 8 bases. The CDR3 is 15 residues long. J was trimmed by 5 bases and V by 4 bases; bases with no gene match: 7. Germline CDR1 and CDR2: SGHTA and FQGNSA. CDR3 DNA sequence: TGTGCCAGCAGCTCCAGCGGGAGCGGGAACAATGAGCAGTTCTTC. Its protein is CASSSSGSGNNEQFF.

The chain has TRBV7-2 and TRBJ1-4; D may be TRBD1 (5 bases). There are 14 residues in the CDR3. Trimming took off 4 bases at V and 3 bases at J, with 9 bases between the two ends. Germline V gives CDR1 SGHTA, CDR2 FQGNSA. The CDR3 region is CASSSGGANEKLFF. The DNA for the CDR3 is TGTGCCAGCAGCTCGGGGGGGGCTAATGAAAAACTGTTTTTT.

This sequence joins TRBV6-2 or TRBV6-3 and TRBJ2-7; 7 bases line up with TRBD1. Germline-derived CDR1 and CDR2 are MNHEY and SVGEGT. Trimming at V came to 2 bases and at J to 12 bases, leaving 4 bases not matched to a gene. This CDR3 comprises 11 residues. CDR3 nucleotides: TGTGCCAGCAGTTACGCAGGACAGGCGTACTTC. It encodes CASSYAGQAYF.

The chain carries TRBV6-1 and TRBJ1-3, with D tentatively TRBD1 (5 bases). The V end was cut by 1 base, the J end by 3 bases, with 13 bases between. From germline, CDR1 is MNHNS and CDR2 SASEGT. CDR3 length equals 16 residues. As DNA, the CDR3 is TGTGCCAGCAGTGAAGATGGGAGGGGTAGTGGAAACACCATATATTTT. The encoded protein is CASSEDGRGSGNTIYF.

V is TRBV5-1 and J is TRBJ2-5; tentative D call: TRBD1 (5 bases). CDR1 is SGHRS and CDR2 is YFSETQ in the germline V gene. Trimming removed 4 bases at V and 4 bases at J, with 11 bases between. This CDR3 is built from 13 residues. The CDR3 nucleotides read TGCGCCAGCAGCATCGGACATCTAGAGACCCAGTACTTC. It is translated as CASSIGHLETQYF.

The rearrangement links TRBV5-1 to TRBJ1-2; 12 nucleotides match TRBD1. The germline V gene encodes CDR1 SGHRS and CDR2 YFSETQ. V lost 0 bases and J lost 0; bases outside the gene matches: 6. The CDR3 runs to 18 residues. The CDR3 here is CASSLGPGQGASNYGYTF. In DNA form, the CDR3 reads TGCGCCAGCAGCTTGGGGCCGGGACAGGGGGCGTCTAACTATGGCTACACCTTC.

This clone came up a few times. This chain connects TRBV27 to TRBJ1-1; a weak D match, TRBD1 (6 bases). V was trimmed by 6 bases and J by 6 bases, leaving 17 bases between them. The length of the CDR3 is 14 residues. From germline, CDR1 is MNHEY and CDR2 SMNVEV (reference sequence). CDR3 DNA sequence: TGTGCCAGCAGAGATGCGGGGGGCAGATCTGAAGCTTTCTTT. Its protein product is CASRDAGGRSEAFF.

In nucleotides, the CDR3 is TGTGCCAGCAGTCCCCTAAACCCAACCGGGGCCAACGTCCTGACTTTC. Translation: CASSPLNPTGANVLTF. The V gene is TRBV27, the J gene TRBJ2-6; D uncertain. The V and J ends lost 5 bases and 4 bases respectively, with 15 bases between them. Looked up from germline, CDR1 is MNHEY and CDR2 is SMNVEV (reference sequence). The CDR3 extends over 16 amino acids.

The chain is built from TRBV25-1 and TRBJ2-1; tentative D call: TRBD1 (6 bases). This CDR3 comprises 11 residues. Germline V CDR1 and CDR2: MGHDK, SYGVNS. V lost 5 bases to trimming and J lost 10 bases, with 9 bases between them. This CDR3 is CASSNGQEQFF. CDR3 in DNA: TGTGCCAGCAGTAACGGACAGGAGCAGTTCTTC.

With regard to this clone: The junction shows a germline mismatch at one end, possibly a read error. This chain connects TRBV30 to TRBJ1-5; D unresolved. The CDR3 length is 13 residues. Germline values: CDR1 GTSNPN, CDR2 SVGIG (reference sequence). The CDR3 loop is CAWSGHSDQPQHF. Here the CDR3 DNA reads TGTGCCTGGAGTGGACATAGCGATCAGCCCCAGCATTTT. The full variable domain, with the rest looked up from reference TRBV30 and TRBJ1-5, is SQTIHQWPATLVQPVGSPLSLECTVEGTSNPNLYWYRQAAGRGLQLLFYSVGIGQISSEVPQNLSASRPQDRQFILSSKKLLLSDSGFYLCAWSGHSDQPQHFGDGTRLSIL.

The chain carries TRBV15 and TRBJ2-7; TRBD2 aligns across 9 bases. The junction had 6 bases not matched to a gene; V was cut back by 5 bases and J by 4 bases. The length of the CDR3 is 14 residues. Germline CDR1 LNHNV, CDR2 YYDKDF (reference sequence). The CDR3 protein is CATSGASGRYEQYF. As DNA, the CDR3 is TGTGCCACCAGCGGGGCGAGCGGGAGGTACGAGCAGTACTTC.